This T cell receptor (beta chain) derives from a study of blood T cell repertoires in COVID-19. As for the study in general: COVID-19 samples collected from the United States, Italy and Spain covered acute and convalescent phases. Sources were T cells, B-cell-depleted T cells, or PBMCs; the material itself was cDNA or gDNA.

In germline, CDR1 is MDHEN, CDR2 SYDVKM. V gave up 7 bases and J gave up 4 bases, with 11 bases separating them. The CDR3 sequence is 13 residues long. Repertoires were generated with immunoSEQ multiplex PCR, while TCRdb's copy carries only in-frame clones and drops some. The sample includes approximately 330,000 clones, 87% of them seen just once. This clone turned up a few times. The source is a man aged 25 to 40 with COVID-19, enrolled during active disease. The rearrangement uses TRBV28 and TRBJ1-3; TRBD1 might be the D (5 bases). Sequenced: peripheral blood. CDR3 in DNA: TGTGCCAGCAATCCGGGGGGAGGAAACACCATATATTTT. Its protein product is CASNPGGGNTIYF.